A single sample gave rise to the 27 T cell receptor beta chains below, sequenced in a study of PD-1 blockade in classical Hodgkin lymphoma. Clones were read by immunoSEQ multiplex PCR, and TCRdb kept only the in-frame ones, dropping some. The data show over 35,000 clones, about 88% seen once. With no exception, relapse followed autologous stem cell transplantation in all patients, and brentuximab vedotin exposure varied. This specimen consisted of peripheral blood mononuclear cells (PBMCs), obtained before the second cycle of nivolumab. The receptors were sampled from a human donor with classical Hodgkin lymphoma.

This chain connects TRBV2 to TRBJ2-1; 9 nucleotides match TRBD2. CDR1 SNHLY and CDR2 FYNNEI come from the germline V gene. This CDR3 has 16 residues. The junction had 6 bases not matched to a gene; V was cut back by 4 bases and J by 2 bases. The CDR3 protein is CASSGELAGPYNEQFF. The CDR3 DNA follows: TGTGCCAGCAGTGGGGAGCTAGCGGGACCCTACAATGAGCAGTTCTTC.

CDR3 coding DNA: TGTGCCAGCAGTCCCACCCTAGCGGGGGCCTCCTACGAGCAGTACTTC. Amino acid sequence: CASSPTLAGASYEQYF. This chain links TRBV27 with TRBJ2-7; TRBD2 aligns across 10 bases. V shed 5 bases, J shed 0 bases, and the junction held 7 bases outside the gene matches. The CDR3 length is 16 residues. The germline gives CDR1 MNHEY, CDR2 SMNVEV (reference sequence).

This rearrangement joins TRBV29-1 to TRBJ2-1; 13 bases are a match to TRBD2. Germline V gene data show CDR1 as SQVTM and CDR2 as ANQGSEA. This CDR3 has 14 amino acids. J gave up 9 bases and V 2 bases, and 4 bases lay outside the gene matches. The CDR3 sequence: CSVEHRLAGGEQFF. The DNA of the CDR3 is TGCAGCGTTGAACACCGACTAGCGGGAGGTGAGCAGTTCTTC.

This chain uses TRBV11-3 with TRBJ2-1, with TRBD1 matching 9 bases. V was pared by 3 bases and J by 3 bases, with 3 bases of the junction left unmatched. Per the germline V gene, CDR1 is SGHNT and CDR2 is YENEEA. The CDR3 spans 15 residues. CDR3 region: CASSFGTGFYNEQFF. The CDR3 DNA reads as TGTGCCAGCAGCTTCGGGACAGGGTTCTACAATGAGCAGTTCTTC.

V and J are TRBV6-4 and TRBJ1-4; D is unclear. Germline assignment: CDR1 MRHNA and CDR2 SNTAGT. The CDR3 consists of 15 residues. Trimming removed 3 bases from V and 8 bases from J, with 16 bases in between. This CDR3 is CASSDSMRIGEKLFF. CDR3 bases: TGTGCCAGCAGTGATAGTATGCGGATCGGGGAAAAACTGTTTTTT.

V is TRBV6-5 and J is TRBJ2-2, with TRBD2 as a possible D gene (5 bases). The germline V gene has CDR1 MNHEY and CDR2 SVGAGI. V lost 6 bases to trimming and J lost 2 bases, with 13 bases between them. This CDR3 spans 15 amino acids. In DNA, the CDR3 is TGTGCCAGCAGACGGACTTCGCTTAACACCGGGGAGCTGTTTTTT. Its protein is CASRRTSLNTGELFF.

V usage is TRBV2 and J usage is TRBJ1-2; unclear D gene. CDR1 SNHLY and CDR2 FYNNEI come from the germline V gene. Trimming took 2 bases from V and 3 from J, leaving 13 bases between them. The CDR3 is 15 residues long. The CDR3 bases are TGTGCCAGCAGTGAATTGTGGGCAGGCTACTATGGCTACACCTTC. It is translated as CASSELWAGYYGYTF.

The V and J genes are TRBV7-9 and TRBJ1-4, with D perhaps TRBD1 (5 bases). CDR1 is SEHNR, CDR2 FQNEAQ, per germline (reference sequence). Trimming took off 2 bases at V and 4 bases at J, with 17 bases between the two ends. The CDR3 extends over 17 amino acids. The CDR3 DNA follows: TGTGCCAGCAGCTTACTAAGTCCGGGGCGCGATAATGAAAAACTGTTTTTT. Translated, it gives CASSLLSPGRDNEKLFF. Complete variable domain (other parts from reference TRBV7-9 and TRBJ1-4): DTGVSQNPRHKITKRGQNVTFRCDPISEHNRLYWYRQTLGQGPEFLTYFQNEAQLEKSRLLSDRFSAERPKGSFSTLEIQRTEQGDSAMYLCASSLLSPGRDNEKLFFGSGTQLSVL.

This clone was observed a few times. The genes are TRBV27 and TRBJ2-5; 7 bases agree with TRBD1. After removal of 3 bases from V and 4 bases from J, the junction contained 5 bases not matched to a gene. This CDR3 region has 14 residues. Germline V gene sequence: CDR1 MNHEY, CDR2 SMNVEV (reference sequence). The CDR3 loop is CASSFLTGSETQYF. CDR3 sequence (DNA): TGTGCCAGCAGTTTTCTGACAGGGTCAGAGACCCAGTACTTC.

V and J are TRBV7-6 and TRBJ2-7; 11 bases match TRBD2. The trim removed 1 base at V and 6 bases at J, leaving 14 bases unmatched. The CDR3 consists of 18 residues. The germline V gene has CDR1 SGHVS and CDR2 FNYEAQ. CDR3 sequence reads: CASSLGTSGGAKPFEQYF. The CDR3 DNA reads TGTGCCAGCAGCTTAGGTACTAGCGGGGGAGCTAAACCTTTCGAGCAGTACTTC.

The rearrangement links TRBV19 to TRBJ2-1, with 10 bases that match TRBD2. This CDR3 has 14 residues. Germline lookup yields CDR1 LNHDA and CDR2 SQIVND (reference sequence). V shed 9 bases and J 7 bases; nucleotides not matched to a gene: 9. CDR3 sequence: CASLNLAGGNEQFF. CDR3 nucleotide sequence: TGTGCCAGCCTTAACTTAGCGGGAGGAAATGAGCAGTTCTTC.

This chain connects TRBV11-2 to TRBJ2-5, with D perhaps matching TRBD1 or TRBD2 (6 bases each). This CDR3 comprises 13 residues. The V gene's germline CDR1 is SGHAT and CDR2 FQNNGV. V lost 2 bases and J lost 5, with 9 bases in between. This CDR3 is CASSLRGPETQYF. CDR3 nucleotide sequence: TGTGCCAGCAGCTTACGGGGGCCGGAGACCCAGTACTTC.

This rearrangement joins TRBV27 to TRBJ2-7, with D perhaps TRBD1 or TRBD2 (5 bases each). Germline V gives CDR1 MNHEY, CDR2 SMNVEV (reference sequence). The CDR3 is 13 residues long. V was trimmed by 3 bases and J by 6 bases, leaving 12 bases between them. In DNA form, the CDR3 reads TGTGCCAGCAGTTTTAGGGACCGATTCGAGCAGTACTTC. Protein: CASSFRDRFEQYF.

The V call is TRBV6-1, the J call TRBJ2-1; D unclear. CDR1 is MNHNS and CDR2 is SASEGT in the germline V gene. The CDR3 spans 11 residues. Trimming removed 2 bases at V and 8 bases at J, with 4 bases between. The CDR3 sequence: CASSEFYEQFF. DNA of the CDR3: TGTGCCAGCAGTGAATTTTATGAGCAGTTCTTC.

The genes are TRBV7-2 and TRBJ2-3; D possibly matches TRBD1 or TRBD2 (6 bases each). Germline-derived CDR1 and CDR2 are SGHTA and FQGNSA. V lost 6 bases and J 2 bases, leaving 12 bases between the germline ends. The CDR3 extends over 14 amino acids. The CDR3 spells CASRQPGATDTQYF. In nucleotides, the CDR3 is TGTGCCAGCAGGCAACCGGGGGCCACAGATACGCAGTATTTT.

A single count supports this clone. J is TRBJ2-4 and V is TRBV2; D may be TRBD1 or TRBD2 (5 bases each). The germline gives CDR1 SNHLY, CDR2 FYNNEI. Trimming stripped 6 bases from V and 1 base from J, with 10 bases between. The CDR3 is 14 residues long. CDR3 in amino acids: CASRLGEAKNIQYF. As DNA, the CDR3 is TGTGCCAGCAGGCTAGGGGAGGCCAAAAACATTCAGTACTTC. Full variable domain (missing parts from reference TRBV2 and TRBJ2-4): EPEVTQTPSHQVTQMGQEVILRCVPISNHLYFYWYRQILGQKVEFLVSFYNNEISEKSEIFDDQFSVERPDGSNFTLKIRSTKLEDSAMYFCASRLGEAKNIQYFGAGTRLSVL.

V is TRBV7-2 and J is TRBJ2-2; no clear D gene. The length of the CDR3 is 12 residues. Germline V gene data show CDR1 as SGHTA and CDR2 as FQGNSA. V lost 6 bases and J lost 3, with 5 bases in between. The DNA of the CDR3 is TGTGCCAGCAGGGAAGACACCGGGGAGCTGTTTTTT. This codes for CASREDTGELFF.

The chain carries TRBV5-8 and TRBJ1-5, with 9 positions matching TRBD1. Trimming at V came to 0 bases and at J to 1 base, leaving 2 bases not matched to a gene. Looked up from germline, CDR1 is SGHTS and CDR2 is YDEGEE. CDR3 size: 16 residues. The CDR3 DNA sequence: TGTGCCAGCAGCTTGGGGGGACAGGGCAGCAATCAGCCCCAGCATTTT. Protein sequence: CASSLGGQGSNQPQHF.

This sequence joins TRBV4-3 and TRBJ1-1; tentative D call: TRBD1 (5 bases). This CDR3 contains 15 residues. Trimming left V 0 bases short and J 6 bases short, with 14 bases between. The germline V gene has CDR1 LGHNA and CDR2 YSLEER. The CDR3 DNA reads as TGCGCCAGCAGCCAAGACGTAGGGGCAATGGCTGAAGCTTTCTTT. Translated, it gives CASSQDVGAMAEAFF.

This chain links TRBV5-4 with TRBJ2-3; D gene uncertain. The CDR3 is 16 amino acids. V gave up 4 bases and J gave up 1 base, with 16 bases separating them. From germline, CDR1 is SGHNT and CDR2 YYREEE (reference sequence). The CDR3 here is CASSDGMGIRTDTQYF. The DNA of the CDR3 is TGTGCCAGCAGCGATGGCATGGGGATACGCACAGATACGCAGTATTTT.

The rearrangement links TRBV7-2 to TRBJ2-5, with no clear D. The CDR3 is made up of 13 amino acids. Germline V CDR1 and CDR2: SGHTA, FQGNSA. The germline V and J ends were trimmed by 4 bases and 0 bases, with 6 bases remaining between them. Written as DNA, the CDR3 is TGTGCCAGCAGCTCCCTGTACCAAGAGACCCAGTACTTC. Protein product: CASSSLYQETQYF.

The J gene is TRBJ1-1, the V gene TRBV18, with 8 bases matching TRBD1. Germline values: CDR1 KGHSH, CDR2 LQKENI. The length of the CDR3 is 18 residues. The V and J ends lost 1 base and 3 bases, in that order; junction bases with no gene match: 13. Written as DNA, the CDR3 is TGTGCCAGCTCACCACTACCAACGGTTGACAGGGGCGACACTGAAGCTTTCTTT. Encoded protein: CASSPLPTVDRGDTEAFF.

The V call is TRBV6-1, the J call TRBJ1-4; 8 nucleotides match TRBD1. There are 15 residues in the CDR3. Germline loops: CDR1 MNHNS, CDR2 SASEGT. V lost 6 bases and J lost 5; bases outside the gene matches: 8. CDR3 loop: CASSETGGQNEKLFF. The CDR3 DNA reads TGTGCCAGCAGCGAAACAGGGGGACAAAATGAAAAACTGTTTTTT.

CDR3 sequence: CASSYRGNPSEQYF. CDR3 sequence (DNA): TGTGCCAGCAGCTACAGGGGAAACCCGAGCGAGCAGTACTTC. The chain carries TRBV27 and TRBJ2-7; TRBD1 matches 7 bases. Germline trimming cut 6 bases from V and 6 bases from J; bases unmatched to any gene: 11. CDR1 is MNHEY, CDR2 SMNVEV, per germline (reference sequence). This CDR3 is 14 amino acids long.

This sequence joins TRBV7-9 and TRBJ2-3, with D hard to call. Deletions cut 0 bases from V and 2 bases from J, with 9 bases between. The germline CDR1 and CDR2 sequences are SEHNR and FQNEAQ (reference sequence). CDR3 length equals 15 residues. This CDR3 is CASSLAGPDTDTQYF. CDR3 nucleotides: TGTGCCAGCAGCTTAGCTGGGCCCGACACAGATACGCAGTATTTT.

V gene TRBV7-9 combines with J gene TRBJ2-1; 15 nucleotides align to TRBD2. CDR1 and CDR2 (germline): SEHNR, FQNEAQ (reference sequence). Unmatched junction bases numbered 4, after V lost 7 bases and J lost 9 bases. The CDR3 extends over 14 amino acids. DNA for the CDR3: TGTGCCAGCAACGGACTAGCGGGAGGGGCTGAGCAGTTCTTC. Amino acids: CASNGLAGGAEQFF.

This clone has only a few counts. The rearrangement links TRBV7-8 to TRBJ2-1, with D possibly being TRBD1 (6 bases). V was shortened by 5 bases and J by 8 bases, with 25 bases between the two germline ends. Germline V gives CDR1 SGHVS, CDR2 FQNEAQ. CDR3 length: 17 amino acids. Here the CDR3 reads CASSERPRTVRLDEQFF. CDR3 in DNA: TGTGCCAGCAGCGAACGGCCGAGGACAGTTAGACTCGATGAGCAGTTCTTC.